The 10 T cell receptor beta chains given below trace back to one sample, sequenced in a study of blood T cell repertoires in COVID-19. The table came from immunoSEQ multiplex PCR; TCRdb's copy has only in-frame clones and leaves some out. The data show about 80,000 clones, around 82% seen once. Sequencing was carried out using peripheral blood. The receptors come from a human donor in a cohort sampled during active COVID-19.

V gene TRBV5-1 combines with J gene TRBJ2-1; 14 bases fit TRBD2. V dropped 4 bases and J dropped 10; count of bases not matched to a gene: 7. This CDR3 has 15 amino acids. Germline CDR1 is SGHRS and CDR2 is YFSETQ. The CDR3 here is CASSPGTSGGREQFF. DNA for the CDR3: TGCGCCAGCAGCCCCGGGACTAGCGGGGGAAGGGAGCAGTTCTTC.

V gene TRBV27 combines with J gene TRBJ2-7, with 7 bases aligning to TRBD2. Germline V gene data show CDR1 as MNHEY and CDR2 as SMNVEV (reference sequence). The CDR3 covers 14 residues. The V gene end was trimmed by 6 bases and the J gene end by 3 bases; junction bases not matched to a gene: 8. This CDR3 is CASSRGGGIYEQYF. The CDR3, as DNA: TGTGCCAGCAGCCGAGGCGGGGGAATCTACGAGCAGTACTTC.

The V call is TRBV14, the J call TRBJ2-5; D unclear. Germline V gene data show CDR1 as SGHDN and CDR2 as FVKESK. The CDR3 totals 11 residues. V lost 3 bases to trimming and J lost 5 bases, with 4 bases between them. The CDR3 sequence: CASSHAETQYF. The CDR3 region has the DNA TGTGCCAGCAGCCACGCGGAGACCCAGTACTTC.

This clone was seen a few times. The V call is TRBV2, the J call TRBJ2-3; 10 bases agree with TRBD1. V was pared by 5 bases and J by 2 bases, with 4 bases of the junction left unmatched. Germline V gives CDR1 SNHLY, CDR2 FYNNEI. CDR3 size: 15 residues. The CDR3 DNA follows: TGTGCCAGCAGTCCGGGACAGGGGAACACAGATACGCAGTATTTT. This sequence encodes CASSPGQGNTDTQYF.

V is TRBV19 and J is TRBJ1-6; no firm D call. The CDR3 extends over 13 amino acids. Germline V gene data show CDR1 as LNHDA and CDR2 as SQIVND (reference sequence). The V gene lost 4 bases and the J gene lost 9 bases, with 10 bases spanning the gap. CDR3 protein: CASSTNRVSPLHF. In DNA form, the CDR3 reads TGTGCCAGTAGTACGAACCGGGTTTCACCCCTCCACTTT.

V is TRBV27 and J is TRBJ2-2; 9 bases align to TRBD2. This CDR3 region has 15 residues. Germline V lookup: CDR1 MNHEY, CDR2 SMNVEV (reference sequence). V lost 4 bases to trimming and J lost 9 bases; unmatched junction nucleotides: 9. In DNA, the CDR3 is TGTGCCAGCAGTTACCGCGGGGGGGGTCACCGGGAGCTGTTTTTT. As protein: CASSYRGGGHRELFF.

CDR3 DNA: TGTGCCAGCAGTCCGGGGGGCGGCTCCTATAATTCACCCCTCCACTTT. Its translation is CASSPGGGSYNSPLHF. The chain links TRBV28 to TRBJ1-6; perhaps TRBD1 as D (6 bases). V was shortened by 5 bases and J by 0 bases, with 11 bases between the two germline ends. The CDR3 covers 16 residues. CDR1 and CDR2 (germline): MDHEN, SYDVKM. Together with reference TRBV28 and TRBJ1-6, the CDR3 gives the full variable domain: DVKVTQSSRYLVKRTGEKVFLECVQDMDHENMFWYRQDPGLGLRLIYFSYDVKMKEKGDIPEGYSVSREKKERFSLILESASTNQTSMYLCASSPGGGSYNSPLHFGNGTRLTVT.

The chain recombines TRBV6-6 with TRBJ2-5; 7 bases are a match to TRBD1. The CDR3 contains 16 residues. The junction had 8 bases not matched to a gene; V was cut back by 2 bases and J by 2 bases. CDR1 is MNHNY, CDR2 SVGAGI, per germline (reference sequence). The DNA of the CDR3 is TGTGCCAGCAGTTACAAGGGGGACAGCCCTCAAGAGACCCAGTACTTC. It encodes CASSYKGDSPQETQYF.

The chain carries TRBV5-1 and TRBJ2-1; 9 bases align to TRBD2. This CDR3 region has 14 residues. V lost 4 bases, J lost 2 bases, and 1 base stayed unmatched. Germline V gene sequence: CDR1 SGHRS, CDR2 YFSETQ. The CDR3 DNA sequence: TGCGCCAGCAGCGGCGGGGGGGCCTACAATGAGCAGTTCTTC. As protein: CASSGGGAYNEQFF.

The chain couples TRBV18 to TRBJ1-1; D is unresolved. The CDR3 extends over 16 amino acids. Germline CDR1 and CDR2: KGHSH and LQKENI. V gave up 2 bases and J gave up 2 bases, with 15 bases separating them. CDR3 nucleotide sequence: TGTGCCAGCTCACCATTAGAGGCAGACTCTAACACTGAAGCTTTCTTT. Amino acids: CASSPLEADSNTEAFF.